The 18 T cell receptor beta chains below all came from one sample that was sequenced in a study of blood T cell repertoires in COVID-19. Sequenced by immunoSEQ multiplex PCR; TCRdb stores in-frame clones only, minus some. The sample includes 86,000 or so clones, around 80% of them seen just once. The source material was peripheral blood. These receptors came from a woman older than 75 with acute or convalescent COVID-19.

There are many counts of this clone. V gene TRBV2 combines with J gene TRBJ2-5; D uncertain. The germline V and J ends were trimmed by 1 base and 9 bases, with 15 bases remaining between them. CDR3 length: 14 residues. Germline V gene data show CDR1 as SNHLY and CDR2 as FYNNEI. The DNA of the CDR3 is TGTGCCAGCAGTGAAGTTACTCCTATTCTACCCCAGTACTTC. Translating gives CASSEVTPILPQYF.

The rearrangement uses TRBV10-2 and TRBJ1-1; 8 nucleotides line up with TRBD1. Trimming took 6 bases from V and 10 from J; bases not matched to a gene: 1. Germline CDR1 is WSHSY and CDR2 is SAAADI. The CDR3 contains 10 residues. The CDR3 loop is CASSGTGAFF. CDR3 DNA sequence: TGCGCCAGCAGCGGGACAGGAGCTTTCTTT.

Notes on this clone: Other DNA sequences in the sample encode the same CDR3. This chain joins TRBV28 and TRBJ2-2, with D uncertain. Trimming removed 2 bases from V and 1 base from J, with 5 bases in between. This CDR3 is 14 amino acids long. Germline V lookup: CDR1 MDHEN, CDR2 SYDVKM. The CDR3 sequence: CASSLTGNTGELFF. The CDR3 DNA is TGTGCCAGCAGTTTAACGGGGAACACCGGGGAGCTGTTTTTT.

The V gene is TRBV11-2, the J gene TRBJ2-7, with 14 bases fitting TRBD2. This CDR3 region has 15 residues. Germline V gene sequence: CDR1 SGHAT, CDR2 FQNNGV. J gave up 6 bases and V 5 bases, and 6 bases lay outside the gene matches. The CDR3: CASSRLAGGPSEQYF. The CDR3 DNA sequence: TGTGCCAGCAGCCGACTAGCGGGAGGGCCTAGCGAGCAGTACTTC. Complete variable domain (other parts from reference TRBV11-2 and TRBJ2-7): EAGVAQSPRYKIIEKRQSVAFWCNPISGHATLYWYQQILGQGPKLLIQFQNNGVVDDSQLPKDRFSAERLKGVDSTLKIQPAKLEDSAVYLCASSRLAGGPSEQYFGPGTRLTVT.

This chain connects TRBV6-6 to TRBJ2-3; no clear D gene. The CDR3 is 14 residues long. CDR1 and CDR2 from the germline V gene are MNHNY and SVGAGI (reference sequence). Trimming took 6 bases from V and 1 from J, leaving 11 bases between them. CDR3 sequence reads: CASSLLEGTDTQYF. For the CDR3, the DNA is TGTGCCAGCAGCCTCCTCGAGGGCACAGATACGCAGTATTTT.

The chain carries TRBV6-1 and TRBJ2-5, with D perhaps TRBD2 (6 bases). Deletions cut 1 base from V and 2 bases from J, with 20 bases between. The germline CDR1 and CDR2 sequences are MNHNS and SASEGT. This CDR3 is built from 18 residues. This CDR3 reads CASSEGVSSGLGQETQYF. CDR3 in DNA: TGTGCCAGCAGTGAAGGCGTCTCCAGCGGGTTAGGACAAGAGACCCAGTACTTC.

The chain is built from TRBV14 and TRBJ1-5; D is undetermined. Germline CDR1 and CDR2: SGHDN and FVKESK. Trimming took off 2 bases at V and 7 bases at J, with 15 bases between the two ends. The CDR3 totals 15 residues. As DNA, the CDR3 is TGTGCCAGCAGCCAATTTATGGGCCCGGGGCAGCCCCAGCATTTT. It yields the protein CASSQFMGPGQPQHF.

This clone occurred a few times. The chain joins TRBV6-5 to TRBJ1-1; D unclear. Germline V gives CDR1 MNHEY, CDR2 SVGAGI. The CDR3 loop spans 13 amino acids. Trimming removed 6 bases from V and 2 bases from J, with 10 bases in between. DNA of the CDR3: TGTGCCAGCAGAGGCGCGGGAAACACTGAAGCTTTCTTT. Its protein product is CASRGAGNTEAFF.

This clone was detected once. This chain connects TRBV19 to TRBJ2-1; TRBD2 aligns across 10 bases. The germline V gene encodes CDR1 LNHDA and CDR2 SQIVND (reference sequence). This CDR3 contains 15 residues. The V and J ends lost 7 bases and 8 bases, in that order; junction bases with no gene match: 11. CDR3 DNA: TGTGCCAGTACCAGACTAGCGGGCTTTATGGATGAGCAGTTCTTC. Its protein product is CASTRLAGFMDEQFF.

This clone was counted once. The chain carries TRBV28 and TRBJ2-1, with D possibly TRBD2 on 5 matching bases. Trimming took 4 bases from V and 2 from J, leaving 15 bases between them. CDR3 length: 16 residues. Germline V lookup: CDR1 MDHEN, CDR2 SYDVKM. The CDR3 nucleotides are TGTGCCAGCAGTTCCACCCAGAGGGTAGCCTACAATGAGCAGTTCTTC. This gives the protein CASSSTQRVAYNEQFF.

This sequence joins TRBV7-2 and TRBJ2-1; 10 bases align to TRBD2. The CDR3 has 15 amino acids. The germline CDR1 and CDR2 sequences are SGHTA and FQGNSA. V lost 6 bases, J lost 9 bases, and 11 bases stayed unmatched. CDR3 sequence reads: CASRAASGSRSEQFF. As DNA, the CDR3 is TGTGCCAGCAGAGCAGCTAGCGGGAGTCGGAGTGAGCAGTTCTTC.

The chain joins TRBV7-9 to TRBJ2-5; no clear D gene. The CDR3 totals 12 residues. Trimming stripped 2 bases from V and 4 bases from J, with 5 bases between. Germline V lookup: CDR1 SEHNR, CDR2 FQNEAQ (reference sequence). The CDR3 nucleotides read TGTGCCAGCAGCTTATTCGGAGAGACCCAGTACTTC. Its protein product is CASSLFGETQYF.

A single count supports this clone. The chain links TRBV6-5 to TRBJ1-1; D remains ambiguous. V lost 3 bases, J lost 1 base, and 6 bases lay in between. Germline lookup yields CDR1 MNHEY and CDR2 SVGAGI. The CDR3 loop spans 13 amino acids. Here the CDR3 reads CASSYAENTEAFF. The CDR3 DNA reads TGTGCCAGCAGTTATGCGGAGAACACTGAAGCTTTCTTT.

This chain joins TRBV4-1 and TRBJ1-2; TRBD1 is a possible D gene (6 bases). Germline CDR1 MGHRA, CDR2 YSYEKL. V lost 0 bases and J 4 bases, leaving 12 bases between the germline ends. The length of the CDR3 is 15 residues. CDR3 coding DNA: TGCGCCAGCAGCCAAGATAAGGACAGTCCCTATGGCTACACCTTC. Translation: CASSQDKDSPYGYTF.

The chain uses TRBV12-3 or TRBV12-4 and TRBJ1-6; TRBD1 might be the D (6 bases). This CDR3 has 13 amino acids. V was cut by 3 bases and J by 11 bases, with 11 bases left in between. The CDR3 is CASSFGQSTPLHF. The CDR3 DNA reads TGTGCCAGCAGTTTCGGACAGTCCACACCCCTCCACTTT.

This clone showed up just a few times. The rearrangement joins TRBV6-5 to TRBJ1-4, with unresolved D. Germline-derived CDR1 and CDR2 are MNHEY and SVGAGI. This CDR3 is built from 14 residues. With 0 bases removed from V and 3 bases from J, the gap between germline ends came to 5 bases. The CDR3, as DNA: TGTGCCAGCAGTTACTCATTCGCTAATGAAAAACTGTTTTTT. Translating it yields CASSYSFANEKLFF.

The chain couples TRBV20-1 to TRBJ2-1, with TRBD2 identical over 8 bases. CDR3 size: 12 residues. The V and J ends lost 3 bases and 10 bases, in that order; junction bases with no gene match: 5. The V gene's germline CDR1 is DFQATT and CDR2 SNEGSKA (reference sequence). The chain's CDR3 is CSASDSGDEQFF. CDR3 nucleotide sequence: TGCAGTGCTAGTGATAGCGGGGACGAGCAGTTCTTC.

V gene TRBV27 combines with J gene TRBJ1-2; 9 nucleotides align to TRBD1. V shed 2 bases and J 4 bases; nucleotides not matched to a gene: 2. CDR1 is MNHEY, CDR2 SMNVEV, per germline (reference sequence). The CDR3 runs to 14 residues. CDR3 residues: CASSLKDRGYGYTF. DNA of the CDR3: TGTGCCAGCAGTTTAAAGGACAGGGGCTATGGCTACACCTTC.